This is a list of T cell receptor beta chains from one sample in a study of blood T cell repertoires in COVID-19. Sequenced by immunoSEQ multiplex PCR; TCRdb stores in-frame clones only, minus some. This repertoire shows around 110,000 clones, about nine tenths found once; its top ten account for roughly 1.3%. The sequenced sample was peripheral blood. These TCRs come from a woman aged 25 to 39 with acute or convalescent COVID-19. The CDR3 runs from the conserved cysteine through the conserved F or W. Fields, in order: D gene, V gene, CDR3 protein. A D gene is named only where the DNA matches it firmly.

d_call: TRBD1
v_call: TRBV9
cdr3_aa: CASSVGRKGARTEAFF

d_call: -
v_call: TRBV10-3
cdr3_aa: CATKGGAQETQYF

d_call: TRBD1
v_call: TRBV5-1
cdr3_aa: CASSRAKPGDRGPSSEAFF

d_call: TRBD1
v_call: TRBV28
cdr3_aa: CASSLSDRGNSPLHF

d_call: -
v_call: TRBV18
cdr3_aa: CASSPPTESYGYTF

d_call: TRBD2
v_call: TRBV28
cdr3_aa: CASSFASGRDTQYF

d_call: -
v_call: TRBV7-9
cdr3_aa: CASSSLALTGGYTF

d_call: TRBD2
v_call: TRBV10-2
cdr3_aa: CASTDRSGTSGMNEQFF

d_call: TRBD1
v_call: TRBV7-9
cdr3_aa: CASSLAGQLASGNTIYF

d_call: -
v_call: TRBV24-1
cdr3_aa: CATSDLSTGLRETQYF

d_call: -
v_call: TRBV19
cdr3_aa: CASRTAGANVLTF

d_call: -
v_call: TRBV28
cdr3_aa: CASEEGLNYGYTF

d_call: TRBD1
v_call: TRBV29-1
cdr3_aa: CSVDGTGGGNTIYF

d_call: TRBD1
v_call: TRBV2
cdr3_aa: CASSAGTGGLGANVLTF

d_call: TRBD1
v_call: TRBV28
cdr3_aa: CASSAVSGQGNAELFF

d_call: TRBD1
v_call: TRBV20-1
cdr3_aa: CSASEGHRGEQYF

d_call: -
v_call: TRBV2
cdr3_aa: CASSITASSYEQYF

d_call: -
v_call: TRBV6-5
cdr3_aa: CASSYPGTYEQYF

d_call: TRBD1
v_call: TRBV15
cdr3_aa: CATSWGQGHQPQHF

d_call: TRBD1
v_call: TRBV9
cdr3_aa: CASSVGTGVSRLPDTQYF

d_call: -
v_call: TRBV19
cdr3_aa: CASSLEVRGSGATNEKLFF

d_call: TRBD2
v_call: TRBV30
cdr3_aa: CAWSPRTIGGGSYEQYF

d_call: -
v_call: TRBV5-4
cdr3_aa: CASSLDRNTEAFF

d_call: -
v_call: TRBV11-2
cdr3_aa: CASSLEWAGDTIYF

d_call: TRBD1
v_call: TRBV5-1
cdr3_aa: CASSLQGTGDEKLFF